This T cell receptor (beta chain) was found in a study of blood T cells in healthy people across ages. The CDR3 has 15 amino acids. Using a J-beta primer mix together with a sample-barcoded 5' primer, a second PCR was run for roughly 6 to 11 cycles. Via MiXCR, TCRdb re-called the 5' RACE reads, giving one row per CDR3 protein. The sample lists approximately 880,000 distinct CDR3 sequences; around 46% were seen once. Sequencing was performed on blood. The TCR sequence derives from a man aged 25-45 years in good health. The genes are TRBV21-1 and TRBJ2-5; TRBD1 reflects the table's D call only, with no check against the DNA. TRBV21-1 is listed as a pseudogene. The CDR3 nucleotides are TGTGCCAGCAGCTGGCCCGGGCCTCGGCTGGAGACCCAGTACTTC. Its translation is CASSWPGPRLETQYF.